This TCR beta chain is from a study of T-cell reconstitution after alpha-beta-depleted transplantation in children. Germline V gene data show CDR1 as SEHNR and CDR2 as FQNEAQ (reference sequence). Trimming took off 5 bases at V and 2 bases at J, with 14 bases between the two ends. The CDR3 loop spans 15 amino acids. This clonotype showed up just a few times. Preparation of the TCRbeta library used unique molecular identifiers. Via MiXCR, TCRdb re-called the PCR reads, giving one row per CDR3 protein. The sample lists some 500,000 distinct CDR3 sequences; approximately 16% were seen once. The sequence came from a human donor who donated a stem cell graft to a child with acute lymphoblastic leukemia. The chain joins TRBV7-9 to TRBJ2-3, with D perhaps being TRBD1 or TRBD2 (5 bases each). The source was PBMCs from the stem cell graft donor, collected from the stem cell graft. DNA for the CDR3: TGTGCCAGCAGCCCATCCGGGGCTGTCACAGATACGCAGTATTTT. As protein: CASSPSGAVTDTQYF.